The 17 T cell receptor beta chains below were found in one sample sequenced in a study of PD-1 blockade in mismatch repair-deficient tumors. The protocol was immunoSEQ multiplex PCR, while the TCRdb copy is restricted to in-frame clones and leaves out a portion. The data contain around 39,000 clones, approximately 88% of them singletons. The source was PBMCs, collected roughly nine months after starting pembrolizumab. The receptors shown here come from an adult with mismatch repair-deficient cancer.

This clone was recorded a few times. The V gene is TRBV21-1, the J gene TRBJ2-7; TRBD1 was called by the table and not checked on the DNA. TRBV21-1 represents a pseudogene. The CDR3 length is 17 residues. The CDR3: CASSPPGQEILSYEQYF. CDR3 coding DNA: TGTGCCAGCAGCCCGCCGGGACAGGAGATTCTCTCCTACGAGCAGTACTTC.

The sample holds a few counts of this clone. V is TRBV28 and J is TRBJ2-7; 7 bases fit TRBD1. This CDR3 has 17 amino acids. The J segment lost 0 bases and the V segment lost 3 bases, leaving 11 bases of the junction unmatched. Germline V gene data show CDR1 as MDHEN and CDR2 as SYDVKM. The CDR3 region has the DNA TGTGCCAGCAGTTTCCTCCCTGACAGGGAACCCTCCTACGAGCAGTACTTC. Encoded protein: CASSFLPDREPSYEQYF.

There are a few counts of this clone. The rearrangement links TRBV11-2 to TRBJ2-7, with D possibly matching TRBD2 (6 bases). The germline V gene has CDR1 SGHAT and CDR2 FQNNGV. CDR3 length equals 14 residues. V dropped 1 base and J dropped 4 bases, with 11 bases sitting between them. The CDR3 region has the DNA TGTGCCAGCAGCTTAGCGGGAGTGCGTTACGAGCAGTACTTC. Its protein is CASSLAGVRYEQYF.

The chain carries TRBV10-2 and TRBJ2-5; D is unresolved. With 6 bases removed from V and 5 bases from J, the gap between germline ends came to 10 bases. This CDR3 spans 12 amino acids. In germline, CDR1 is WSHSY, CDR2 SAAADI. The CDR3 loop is CASRVGDETQYF. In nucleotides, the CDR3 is TGCGCCAGCAGGGTAGGAGATGAGACCCAGTACTTC.

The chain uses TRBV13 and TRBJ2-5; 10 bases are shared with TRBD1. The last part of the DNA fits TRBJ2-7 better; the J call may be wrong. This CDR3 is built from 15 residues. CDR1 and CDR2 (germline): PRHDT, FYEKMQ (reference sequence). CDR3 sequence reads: CASSLRGTGASEQYF. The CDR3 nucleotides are TGTGCCAGCAGCTTACGGGGGACAGGGGCGAGCGAGCAGTACTTC.

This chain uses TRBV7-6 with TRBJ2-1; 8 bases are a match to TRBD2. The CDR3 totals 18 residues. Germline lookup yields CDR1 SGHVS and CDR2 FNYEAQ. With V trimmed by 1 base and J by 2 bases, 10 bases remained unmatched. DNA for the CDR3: TGTGCCAGCAGCTTAGTGGGGCGGGGGGCGGTAGCCTACAATGAGCAGTTCTTC. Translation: CASSLVGRGAVAYNEQFF.

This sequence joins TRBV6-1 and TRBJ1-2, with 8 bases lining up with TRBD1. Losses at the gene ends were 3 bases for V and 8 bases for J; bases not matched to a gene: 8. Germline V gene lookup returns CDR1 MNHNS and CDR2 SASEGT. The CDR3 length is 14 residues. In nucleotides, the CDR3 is TGTGCCAGCAGTGACCCGGACAGGGTGAAAGGCTACACCTTC. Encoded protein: CASSDPDRVKGYTF.

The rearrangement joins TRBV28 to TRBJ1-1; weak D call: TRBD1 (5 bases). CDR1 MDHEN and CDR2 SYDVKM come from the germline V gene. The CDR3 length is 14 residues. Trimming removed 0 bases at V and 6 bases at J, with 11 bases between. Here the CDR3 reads CASSLWAGTAEAFF. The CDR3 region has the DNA TGTGCCAGCAGTTTATGGGCGGGGACCGCTGAAGCTTTCTTT.

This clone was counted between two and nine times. The CDR3 region has the DNA TGTGCCAGCAGTTTATCAGGGACAGGGGCCTACGAGCAGTACTTC. Amino acids: CASSLSGTGAYEQYF. The rearrangement uses TRBV28 and TRBJ2-7; 10 bases map to TRBD1. V trimming: 1 base; J trimming: 2 bases; junction bases outside the gene matches: 2. Germline V gene data show CDR1 as MDHEN and CDR2 as SYDVKM. The CDR3 spans 15 residues.

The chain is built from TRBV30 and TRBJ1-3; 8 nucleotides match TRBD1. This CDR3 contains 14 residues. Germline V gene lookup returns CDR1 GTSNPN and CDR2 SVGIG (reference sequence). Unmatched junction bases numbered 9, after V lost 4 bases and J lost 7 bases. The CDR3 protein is CAWNRDRTRNTIYF. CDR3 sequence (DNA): TGTGCCTGGAACCGGGACAGGACTAGGAACACCATATATTTT.

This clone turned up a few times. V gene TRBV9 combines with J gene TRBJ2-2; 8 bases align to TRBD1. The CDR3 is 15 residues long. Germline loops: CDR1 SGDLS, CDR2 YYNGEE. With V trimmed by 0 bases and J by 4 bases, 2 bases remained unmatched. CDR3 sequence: CASSVETGGTGELFF. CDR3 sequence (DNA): TGTGCCAGCAGCGTAGAAACAGGGGGCACCGGGGAGCTGTTTTTT.

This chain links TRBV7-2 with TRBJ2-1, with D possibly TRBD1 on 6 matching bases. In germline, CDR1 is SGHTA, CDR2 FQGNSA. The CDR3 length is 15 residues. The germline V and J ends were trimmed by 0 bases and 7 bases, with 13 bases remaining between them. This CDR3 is CASSLAQGTINEQFF. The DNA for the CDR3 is TGTGCCAGCAGCTTAGCCCAGGGGACAATTAATGAGCAGTTCTTC.

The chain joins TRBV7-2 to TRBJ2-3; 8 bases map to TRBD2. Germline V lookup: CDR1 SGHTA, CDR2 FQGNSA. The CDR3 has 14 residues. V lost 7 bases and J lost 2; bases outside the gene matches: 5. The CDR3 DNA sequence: TGTGCCAGCACCCGGGGGGGTATCACAGATACGCAGTATTTT. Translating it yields CASTRGGITDTQYF.

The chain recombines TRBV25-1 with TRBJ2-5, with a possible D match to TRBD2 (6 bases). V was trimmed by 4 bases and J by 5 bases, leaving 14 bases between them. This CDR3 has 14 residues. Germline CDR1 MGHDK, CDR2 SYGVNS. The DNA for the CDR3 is TGTGCCAGCAGTGTAGGCGGGGTAGGGGAGACCCAGTACTTC. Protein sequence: CASSVGGVGETQYF. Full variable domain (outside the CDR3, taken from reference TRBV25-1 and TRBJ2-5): EADIYQTPRYLVIGTGKKITLECSQTMGHDKMYWYQQDPGMELHLIHYSYGVNSTEKGDLSSESTVSRIRTEHFPLTLESARPSHTSQYLCASSVGGVGETQYFGPGTRLLVL.

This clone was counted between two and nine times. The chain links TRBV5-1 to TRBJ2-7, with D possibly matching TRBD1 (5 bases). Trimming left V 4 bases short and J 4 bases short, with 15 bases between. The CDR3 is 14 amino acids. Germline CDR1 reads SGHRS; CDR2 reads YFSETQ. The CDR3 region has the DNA TGCGCCAGCAGCCCTAGTACAGGTAATTACGAGCAGTACTTC. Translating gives CASSPSTGNYEQYF.

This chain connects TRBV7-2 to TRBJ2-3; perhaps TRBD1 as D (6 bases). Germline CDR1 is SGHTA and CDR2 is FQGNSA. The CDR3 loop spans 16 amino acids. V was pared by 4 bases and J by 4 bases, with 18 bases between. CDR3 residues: CASSSGVTWSPDTQYF. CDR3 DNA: TGTGCCAGCAGCTCAGGGGTGACATGGTCCCCAGATACGCAGTATTTT.

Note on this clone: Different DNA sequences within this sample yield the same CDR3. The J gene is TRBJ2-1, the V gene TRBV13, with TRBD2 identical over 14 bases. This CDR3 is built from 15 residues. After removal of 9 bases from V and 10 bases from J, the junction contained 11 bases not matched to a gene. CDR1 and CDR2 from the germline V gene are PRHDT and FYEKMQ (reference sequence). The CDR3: CASSLGLAGAWEQFF. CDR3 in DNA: TGTGCCAGTAGCCTGGGACTAGCGGGAGCCTGGGAGCAGTTCTTC.